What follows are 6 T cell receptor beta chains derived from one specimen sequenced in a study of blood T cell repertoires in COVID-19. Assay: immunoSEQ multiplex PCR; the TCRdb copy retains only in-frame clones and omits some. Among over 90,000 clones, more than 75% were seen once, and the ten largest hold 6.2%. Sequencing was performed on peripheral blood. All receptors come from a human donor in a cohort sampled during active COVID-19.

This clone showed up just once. CDR3 nucleotide sequence: TGTGCCAGCCGCGGGACTAGCGGAGGAGATACGCAGTATTTT. It translates to CASRGTSGGDTQYF. The chain employs TRBV2 and TRBJ2-3; 11 nucleotides match TRBD2. The V and J ends lost 8 bases and 5 bases, in that order; junction bases with no gene match: 6. The CDR3 length is 14 residues. CDR1 is SNHLY, CDR2 FYNNEI, per germline.

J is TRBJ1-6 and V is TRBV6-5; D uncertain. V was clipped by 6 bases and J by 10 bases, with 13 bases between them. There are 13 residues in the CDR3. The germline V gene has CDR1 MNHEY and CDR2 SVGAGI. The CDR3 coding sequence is TGTGCCAGCAGCTCCGGACTTGTCTCACCCCTCCACTTT. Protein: CASSSGLVSPLHF.

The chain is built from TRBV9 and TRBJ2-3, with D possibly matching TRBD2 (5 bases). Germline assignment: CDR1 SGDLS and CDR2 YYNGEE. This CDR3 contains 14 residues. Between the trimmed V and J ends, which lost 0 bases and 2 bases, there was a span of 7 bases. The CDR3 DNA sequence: TGTGCCAGCAGCGTAGCGGGAATCACAGATACGCAGTATTTT. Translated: CASSVAGITDTQYF.

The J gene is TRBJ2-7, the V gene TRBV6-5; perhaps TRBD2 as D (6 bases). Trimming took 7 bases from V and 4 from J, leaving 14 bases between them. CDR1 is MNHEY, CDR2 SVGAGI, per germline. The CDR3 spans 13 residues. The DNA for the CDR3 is TGTGCCAGCACACTAAGCGGGCTATACGAGCAGTACTTC. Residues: CASTLSGLYEQYF.

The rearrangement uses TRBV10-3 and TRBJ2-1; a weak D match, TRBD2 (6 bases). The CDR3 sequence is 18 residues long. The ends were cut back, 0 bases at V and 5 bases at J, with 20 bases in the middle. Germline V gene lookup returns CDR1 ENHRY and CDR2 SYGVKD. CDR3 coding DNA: TGTGCCATCAGTGAGTCTTACGGCCTAGCGAGCAAAGACAATGAGCAGTTCTTC. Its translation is CAISESYGLASKDNEQFF.

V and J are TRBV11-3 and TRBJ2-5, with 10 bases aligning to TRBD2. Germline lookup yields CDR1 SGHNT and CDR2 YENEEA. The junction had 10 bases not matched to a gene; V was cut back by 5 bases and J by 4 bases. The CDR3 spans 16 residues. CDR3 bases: TGTGCCAGCAGCCAGGGCATAGCGGGAGGAGGAGAGACCCAGTACTTC. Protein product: CASSQGIAGGGETQYF.